These 24 T cell receptor beta chains came from one sample sequenced in a study of control samples from healthy donors and cancer patients. Data came from immunoSEQ multiplex PCR; TCRdb stores just in-frame clones and leaves some out. The sample shows about 81,000 clones, just under 95% of them seen only once. The sequenced sample was blood. The receptors stem from a woman in her late teens or twenties in good health.

The chain has TRBV2 and TRBJ2-3, with 9 bases matching TRBD1. This CDR3 spans 15 amino acids. V gave up 5 bases and J gave up 5 bases; unmatched junction bases: 8. CDR1 and CDR2 from the germline V gene are SNHLY and FYNNEI. This CDR3 reads CASSHTGGEGDTQYF. Here the CDR3 DNA reads TGTGCCAGCAGTCATACAGGGGGCGAGGGAGATACGCAGTATTTT.

The V call is TRBV7-9, the J call TRBJ2-7; D unresolved. The CDR3 is 16 amino acids. Trimming shortened V by 3 bases and J by 4 bases, and 19 bases separated the two germline ends. Per the germline V gene, CDR1 is SEHNR and CDR2 is FQNEAQ (reference sequence). CDR3 protein: CASSLGSGPSVYEQYF. The CDR3 nucleotides are TGTGCCAGCAGCTTGGGGTCTGGGCCTTCGGTATACGAGCAGTACTTC.

The chain has TRBV9 and TRBJ2-7; TRBD2 matches 7 bases. The V segment lost 0 bases and the J segment 2 bases; nucleotides outside the gene matches: 2. The CDR3 totals 14 residues. Germline loops: CDR1 SGDLS, CDR2 YYNGEE. CDR3 sequence (DNA): TGTGCCAGCAGCGTAGGACTAGCAGCCTACGAGCAGTACTTC. This sequence encodes CASSVGLAAYEQYF.

The V and J genes are TRBV6-4 and TRBJ2-1; 10 bases match TRBD2. The CDR3 spans 18 residues. V dropped 3 bases and J dropped 3; count of bases not matched to a gene: 11. Germline V gives CDR1 MRHNA, CDR2 SNTAGT. The CDR3 is CASSEFFGRTSGYNEQFF. The CDR3 bases are TGTGCCAGCAGTGAATTCTTCGGGAGGACTAGCGGCTACAATGAGCAGTTCTTC.

The J gene is TRBJ1-6, the V gene TRBV3-1 (or the pseudogene TRBV3-2); D is uncertain. Germline values: CDR1 LGHDT, CDR2 YNNKEL (reference sequence). The CDR3 consists of 14 residues. V lost 1 base to trimming and J lost 10 bases, with 11 bases between them. This CDR3 is CASSQVVGGSPLHF. The CDR3 DNA reads TGTGCCAGCAGCCAAGTGGTGGGAGGCTCACCCCTCCACTTT.

The chain is built from TRBV5-1 and TRBJ2-1; possibly TRBD1 or TRBD2 for D (6 bases each). V lost 3 bases and J 4 bases, leaving 20 bases between the germline ends. The V gene's germline CDR1 is SGHRS and CDR2 YFSETQ. The CDR3 length is 17 residues. The CDR3 sequence is CASSSGKDSRGYNEQFF. In nucleotides, the CDR3 is TGCGCCAGCAGCTCCGGGAAGGACAGCCGGGGGTACAATGAGCAGTTCTTC.

The chain combines TRBV3-1 (or the pseudogene TRBV3-2) with TRBJ1-5; a weak D match, TRBD1 (5 bases). This CDR3 has 16 amino acids. Germline assignment: CDR1 LGHDT and CDR2 YNNKEL (reference sequence). Trimming stripped 4 bases from V and 3 bases from J, with 16 bases between. CDR3 residues: CASSPSGGTINQPQHF. The CDR3 DNA reads as TGTGCCAGCAGCCCAAGCGGGGGAACGATCAATCAGCCCCAGCATTTT.

The V and J genes are TRBV2 and TRBJ2-7; no clear D. The CDR3 is 13 residues long. CDR1 is SNHLY, CDR2 FYNNEI, per germline. V lost 3 bases and J 3 bases, leaving 9 bases between the germline ends. CDR3 sequence reads: CASSDISRYEQYF. The CDR3 nucleotides read TGTGCCAGCAGTGATATTTCGCGCTACGAGCAGTACTTC. The variable domain in full, with the rest retrieved from reference TRBV2 and TRBJ2-7, is EPEVTQTPSHQVTQMGQEVILRCVPISNHLYFYWYRQILGQKVEFLVSFYNNEISEKSEIFDDQFSVERPDGSNFTLKIRSTKLEDSAMYFCASSDISRYEQYFGPGTRLTVT.

The V call is TRBV4-3, the J call TRBJ2-1; 13 nucleotides match TRBD2. Per the germline V gene, CDR1 is LGHNA and CDR2 is YSLEER. CDR3 length equals 16 residues. The J segment lost 3 bases and the V segment lost 5 bases, leaving 4 bases of the junction unmatched. The CDR3 bases are TGCGCCAGCAGCTTCCGGACTAGCGGGAGCTACAATGAGCAGTTCTTC. Translating gives CASSFRTSGSYNEQFF.

This chain uses TRBV3-1 (or the pseudogene TRBV3-2) with TRBJ1-2; no reliable D call. CDR1 LGHDT and CDR2 YNNKEL come from the germline V gene (reference sequence). This CDR3 has 14 amino acids. The V gene lost 0 bases and the J gene lost 2 bases, with 7 bases spanning the gap. Here the CDR3 reads CASSQELVNYGYTF. The CDR3 coding sequence is TGTGCCAGCAGCCAAGAGCTAGTAAACTATGGCTACACCTTC.

The DNA for the CDR3 is TGTGCCATCAGTGGCGGTAACTATGGCTACACCTTC. Translated, it gives CAISGGNYGYTF. J is TRBJ1-2 and V is TRBV10-3, with unresolved D. Germline V gene data show CDR1 as ENHRY and CDR2 as SYGVKD. The CDR3 has 12 amino acids. V lost 4 bases, J lost 1 base, and 4 bases lay in between.

Only one count was recorded for this clone. The chain recombines TRBV6-4 with TRBJ2-1; a possible D gene is TRBD2 (6 bases). Germline V gene lookup returns CDR1 MRHNA and CDR2 SNTAGT. Trimming stripped 3 bases from V and 1 base from J, with 10 bases between. The CDR3 is 15 residues long. In DNA, the CDR3 is TGTGCCAGCAGTGAGCGGGGTGGGTCCTACAATGAGCAGTTCTTC. Translating it yields CASSERGGSYNEQFF.

This chain links TRBV12-3 or TRBV12-4 with TRBJ1-1; no clear D gene. The CDR3 runs to 13 residues. Trimming pared 3 bases from V and 5 bases from J, leaving 10 bases between. This chain's CDR3 is CASSLNKGTEAFF. In nucleotides, the CDR3 is TGTGCCAGCAGTTTGAATAAGGGAACTGAAGCTTTCTTT.

V gene TRBV18 combines with J gene TRBJ2-7, with 9 bases fitting TRBD2. CDR3 length equals 15 residues. Germline loops: CDR1 KGHSH, CDR2 LQKENI. V lost 0 bases and J lost 4; bases outside the gene matches: 4. The CDR3 loop is CASSPPRGGGYEQYF. The CDR3 region has the DNA TGTGCCAGCTCACCACCGCGGGGGGGCGGGTACGAGCAGTACTTC.

V is TRBV15 and J is TRBJ2-7; TRBD2 matches 7 bases. Germline CDR1 and CDR2: LNHNV and YYDKDF (reference sequence). The CDR3 loop spans 18 amino acids. Unmatched junction bases numbered 17, after V lost 0 bases and J lost 6 bases. The CDR3 DNA reads TGTGCCACCAGCAGAGAGGTCCCCGGACTAGGTTTTGCGGGCGAGCAGTACTTC. The encoded protein is CATSREVPGLGFAGEQYF.

V and J are TRBV5-7 and TRBJ1-6; TRBD1 matches 11 bases. TRBV5-7 is an ORF, with its function uncertain. V lost 2 bases and J lost 7; bases outside the gene matches: 8. This CDR3 is 17 amino acids long. The CDR3 here is CASSFPVDRGRNSPLHF. CDR3 sequence (DNA): TGTGCCAGCAGCTTTCCCGTGGACAGGGGGCGGAATTCACCCCTCCACTTT.

The gene calls are TRBV28 and TRBJ1-5; D gene unclear. Germline CDR1 is MDHEN and CDR2 is SYDVKM. The V end was cut by 6 bases, the J end by 6 bases, with 12 bases between. The CDR3 is 13 amino acids. The CDR3: CASSRERVQPQHF. The CDR3 region has the DNA TGTGCCAGCAGCCGAGAGAGGGTTCAGCCCCAGCATTTT.

V and J are TRBV7-8 and TRBJ2-5; 9 nucleotides align to TRBD1. Germline values: CDR1 SGHVS, CDR2 FQNEAQ. This CDR3 contains 17 residues. V shed 5 bases, J shed 0 bases, and the junction held 10 bases outside the gene matches. CDR3 in amino acids: CASSPGTGTRYQETQYF. CDR3 in DNA: TGTGCCAGCAGCCCCGGGACAGGGACCCGGTACCAAGAGACCCAGTACTTC.

This sequence joins TRBV18 and TRBJ1-5; D might be TRBD1 (6 bases). Germline assignment: CDR1 KGHSH and CDR2 LQKENI. Trimming shortened V by 5 bases and J by 3 bases, and 11 bases separated the two germline ends. CDR3 length: 14 residues. The CDR3: CASSIGTLNQPQHF. CDR3 sequence (DNA): TGTGCCAGCTCAATCGGGACACTCAATCAGCCCCAGCATTTT. Full variable domain (remainder filled in from reference TRBV18 and TRBJ1-5): NAGVMQNPRHLVRRRGQEARLRCSPMKGHSHVYWYRQLPEEGLKFMVYLQKENIIDESGMPKERFSAEFPKEGPSILRIQQVVRGDSAAYFCASSIGTLNQPQHFGDGTRLSIL.

CDR3 in DNA: TGTGCCACCAGTGATCCGCCGGGACAGCCCTACAATGAGCAGTTCTTC. It yields the protein CATSDPPGQPYNEQFF. V usage is TRBV24-1 and J usage is TRBJ2-1; 7 nucleotides agree with TRBD1. J was trimmed by 2 bases and V by 3 bases; bases with no gene match: 6. This CDR3 comprises 16 residues. Germline assignment: CDR1 KGHDR and CDR2 SFDVKD.

The V call is TRBV29-1, the J call TRBJ1-3; D is perhaps TRBD1 (5 bases). This CDR3 comprises 12 residues. V was trimmed by 3 bases and J by 12 bases, leaving 15 bases between them. CDR1 is SQVTM, CDR2 ANQGSEA, per germline. The CDR3 nucleotides read TGCAGCGTTGAGGGGGACGGGCCGGTCATATATTTT. This translates into CSVEGDGPVIYF.

This clone showed up just once. This chain uses TRBV7-2 with TRBJ2-3, with TRBD2 matching over 8 bases. The length of the CDR3 is 15 residues. The V gene's germline CDR1 is SGHTA and CDR2 FQGNSA. V was pared by 3 bases and J by 3 bases, with 5 bases of the junction left unmatched. The CDR3 loop is CASSLPGGPTDTQYF. The DNA of the CDR3 is TGTGCCAGCAGCTTGCCGGGAGGGCCGACAGATACGCAGTATTTT.

The J gene is TRBJ2-1, the V gene TRBV14; D may be TRBD1 or TRBD2 (5 bases each). Germline CDR1 SGHDN, CDR2 FVKESK. The V gene lost 5 bases and the J gene lost 1 base, with 18 bases spanning the gap. The CDR3 runs to 17 residues. This chain's CDR3 is CASSTQPGTLSYNEQFF. Here the CDR3 DNA reads TGTGCCAGCAGCACCCAACCCGGGACGCTATCCTACAATGAGCAGTTCTTC.

The chain links TRBV24-1 to TRBJ2-1; either TRBD1 or TRBD2 may supply D (5 bases each). Trimming cost V 9 bases and J 3 bases, with 14 bases left between them. The CDR3 sequence is 14 residues long. Germline CDR1 and CDR2: KGHDR and SFDVKD. The CDR3 sequence: CATGETADYNEQFF. The CDR3 DNA sequence: TGTGCCACCGGGGAGACAGCCGACTACAATGAGCAGTTCTTC.